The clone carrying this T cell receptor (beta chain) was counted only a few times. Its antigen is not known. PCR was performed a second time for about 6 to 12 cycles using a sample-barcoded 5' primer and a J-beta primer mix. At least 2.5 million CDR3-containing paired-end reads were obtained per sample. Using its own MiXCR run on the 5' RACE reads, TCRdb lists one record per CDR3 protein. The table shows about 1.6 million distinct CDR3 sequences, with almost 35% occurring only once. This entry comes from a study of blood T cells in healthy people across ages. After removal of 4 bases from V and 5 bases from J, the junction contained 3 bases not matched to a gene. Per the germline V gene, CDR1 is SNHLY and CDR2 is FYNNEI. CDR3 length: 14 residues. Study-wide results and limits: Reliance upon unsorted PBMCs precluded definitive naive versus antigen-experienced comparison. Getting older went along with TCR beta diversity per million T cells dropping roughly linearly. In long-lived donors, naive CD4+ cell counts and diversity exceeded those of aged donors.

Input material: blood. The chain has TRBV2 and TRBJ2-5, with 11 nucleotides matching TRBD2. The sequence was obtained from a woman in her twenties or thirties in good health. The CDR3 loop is CASSGTSGPETQYF. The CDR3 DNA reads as TGTGCCAGCAGTGGGACTAGCGGGCCCGAGACCCAGTACTTC. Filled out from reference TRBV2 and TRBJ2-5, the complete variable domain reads EPEVTQTPSHQVTQMGQEVILRCVPISNHLYFYWYRQILGQKVEFLVSFYNNEISEKSEIFDDQFSVERPDGSNFTLKIRSTKLEDSAMYFCASSGTSGPETQYFGPGTRLLVL.